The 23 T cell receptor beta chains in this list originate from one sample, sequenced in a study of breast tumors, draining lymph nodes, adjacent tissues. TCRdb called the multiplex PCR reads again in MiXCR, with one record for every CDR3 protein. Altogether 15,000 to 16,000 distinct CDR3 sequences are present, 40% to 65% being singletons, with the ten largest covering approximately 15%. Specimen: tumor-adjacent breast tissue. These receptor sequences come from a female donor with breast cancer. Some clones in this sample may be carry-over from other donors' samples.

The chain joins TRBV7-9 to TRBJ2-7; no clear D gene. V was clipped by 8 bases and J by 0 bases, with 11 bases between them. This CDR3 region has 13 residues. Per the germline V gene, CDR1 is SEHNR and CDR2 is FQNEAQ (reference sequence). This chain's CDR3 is CASRQSLSYEQYF. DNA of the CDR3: TGTGCCAGCCGGCAATCCCTCTCCTACGAGCAGTACTTC.

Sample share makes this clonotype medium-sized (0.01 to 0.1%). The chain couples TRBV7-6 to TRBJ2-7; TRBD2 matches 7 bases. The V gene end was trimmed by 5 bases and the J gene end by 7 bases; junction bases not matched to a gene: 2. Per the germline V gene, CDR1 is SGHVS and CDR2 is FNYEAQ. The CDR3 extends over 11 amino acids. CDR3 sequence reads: CASSISGEQYF. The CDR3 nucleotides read TGTGCCAGCAGCATTAGCGGGGAGCAGTACTTC.

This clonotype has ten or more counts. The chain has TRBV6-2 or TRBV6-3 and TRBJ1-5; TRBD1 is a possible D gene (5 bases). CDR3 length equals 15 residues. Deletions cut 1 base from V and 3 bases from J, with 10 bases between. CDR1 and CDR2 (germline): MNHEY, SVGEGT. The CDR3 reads CASSYWAGPNQPQHF. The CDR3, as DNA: TGTGCCAGCAGTTACTGGGCAGGGCCCAATCAGCCCCAGCATTTT.

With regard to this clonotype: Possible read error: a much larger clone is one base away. The CDR3 loop is CASSVTGGTAKIIQYF. For the CDR3, the DNA is TGTGCCAGCAGTGTTACAGGGGGTACGGCCAAAATCATTCAGTACTTC. The V call is TRBV6-1, the J call TRBJ2-4, with 8 bases fitting TRBD1. Germline V gives CDR1 MNHNS, CDR2 SASEGT. The CDR3 runs 16 residues.

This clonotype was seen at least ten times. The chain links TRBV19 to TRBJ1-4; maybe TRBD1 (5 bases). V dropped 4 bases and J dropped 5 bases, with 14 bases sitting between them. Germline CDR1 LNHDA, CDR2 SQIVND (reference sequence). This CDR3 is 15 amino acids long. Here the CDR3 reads CASSTRQNSNEKLFF. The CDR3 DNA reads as TGTGCCAGTAGTACCCGACAGAACTCGAATGAAAAACTGTTTTTT.

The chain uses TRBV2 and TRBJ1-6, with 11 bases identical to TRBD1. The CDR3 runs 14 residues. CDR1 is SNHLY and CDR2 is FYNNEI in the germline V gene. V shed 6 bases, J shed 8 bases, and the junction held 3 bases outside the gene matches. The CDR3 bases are TGTGCCAGCAGGAGGGACAGGGGGTATTCACCCCTCCACTTT. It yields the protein CASRRDRGYSPLHF. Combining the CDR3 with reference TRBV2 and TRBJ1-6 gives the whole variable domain EPEVTQTPSHQVTQMGQEVILRCVPISNHLYFYWYRQILGQKVEFLVSFYNNEISEKSEIFDDQFSVERPDGSNFTLKIRSTKLEDSAMYFCASRRDRGYSPLHFGNGTRLTVT.

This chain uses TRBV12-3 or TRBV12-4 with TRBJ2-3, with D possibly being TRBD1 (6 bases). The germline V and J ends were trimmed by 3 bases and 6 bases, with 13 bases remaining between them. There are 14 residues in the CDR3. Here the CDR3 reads CASSLGQIGDTQYF. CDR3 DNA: TGTGCCAGCAGTTTGGGACAAATAGGGGATACGCAGTATTTT.

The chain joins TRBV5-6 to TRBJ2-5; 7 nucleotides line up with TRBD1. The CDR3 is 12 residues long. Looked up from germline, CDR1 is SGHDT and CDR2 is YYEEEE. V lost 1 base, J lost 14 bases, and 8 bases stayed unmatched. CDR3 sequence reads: CASSLRGPEPYF. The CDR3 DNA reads TGTGCCAGCAGCTTGAGGGGGCCAGAGCCATACTTC.

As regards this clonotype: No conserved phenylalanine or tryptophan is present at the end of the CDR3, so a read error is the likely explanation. The CDR3 region is CANSRDRLTQYI. Written as DNA, the CDR3 is TGCGCCAACAGTCGGGACCGCTTGACGCAGTATATT. This chain joins TRBV10-1 and TRBJ2-3; D may correspond to TRBD1 or TRBD2 (5 bases each). The CDR3 is 12 amino acids. Per the germline V gene, CDR1 is WNHNN and CDR2 is SYGVQD (reference sequence).

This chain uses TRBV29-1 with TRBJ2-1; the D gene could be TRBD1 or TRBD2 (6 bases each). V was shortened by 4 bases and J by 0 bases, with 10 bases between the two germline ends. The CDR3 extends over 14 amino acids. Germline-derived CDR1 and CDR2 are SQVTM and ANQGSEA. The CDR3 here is CSVGGAYSYNEQFF. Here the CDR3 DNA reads TGCAGCGTTGGGGGGGCTTACTCCTACAATGAGCAGTTCTTC.

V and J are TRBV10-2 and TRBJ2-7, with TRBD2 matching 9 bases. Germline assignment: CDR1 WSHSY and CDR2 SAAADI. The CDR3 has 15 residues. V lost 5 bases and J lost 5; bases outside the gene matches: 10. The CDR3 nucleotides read TGCGCCAGCAGTCCTGAGGCTAGCGGGATTAACGAGCAGTACTTC. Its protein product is CASSPEASGINEQYF.

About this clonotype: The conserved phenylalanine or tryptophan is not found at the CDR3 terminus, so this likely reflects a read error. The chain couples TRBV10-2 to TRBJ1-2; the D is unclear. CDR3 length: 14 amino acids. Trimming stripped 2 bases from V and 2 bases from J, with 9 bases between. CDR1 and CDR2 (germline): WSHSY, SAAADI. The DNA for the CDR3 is TGCGCCAGCAGTGAGATGTCCCAGAACTATGGCTACACCTCC. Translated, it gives CASSEMSQNYGYTS.

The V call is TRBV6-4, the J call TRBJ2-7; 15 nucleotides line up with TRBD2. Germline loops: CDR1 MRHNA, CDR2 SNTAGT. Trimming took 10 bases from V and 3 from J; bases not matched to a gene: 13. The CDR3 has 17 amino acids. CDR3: CATEKGLAGGPVYEQYF. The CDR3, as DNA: TGTGCCACCGAAAAGGGACTAGCGGGAGGTCCTGTCTACGAGCAGTACTTC.

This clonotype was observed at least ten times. CDR3 coding DNA: TGTGCCAGCAGTTTAATGGGCTACAATGAGCAGTTCTTC. It specifies CASSLMGYNEQFF. The rearrangement uses TRBV12-3 or TRBV12-4 and TRBJ2-1, with no clear D. The CDR3 is made up of 13 amino acids. The V end lost 2 bases, the J end lost 3 bases, and 5 bases lay between the germline ends.

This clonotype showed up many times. The CDR3 is CASSLGTGDQYF. CDR3 in DNA: TGTGCCAGCAGTTTAGGGACAGGGGATCAGTACTTC. This chain joins TRBV28 and TRBJ2-7; 10 positions match TRBD1. Germline CDR1 reads MDHEN; CDR2 reads SYDVKM. The CDR3 extends over 12 amino acids. V dropped 2 bases and J dropped 10; count of bases not matched to a gene: 2.

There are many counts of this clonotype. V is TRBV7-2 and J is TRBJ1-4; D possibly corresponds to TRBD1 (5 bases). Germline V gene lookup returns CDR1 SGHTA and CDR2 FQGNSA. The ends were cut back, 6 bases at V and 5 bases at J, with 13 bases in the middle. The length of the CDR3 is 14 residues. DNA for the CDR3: TGTGCCAGCAGTCGGAGACAGAGGAATGAAAAACTGTTTTTT. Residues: CASSRRQRNEKLFF.

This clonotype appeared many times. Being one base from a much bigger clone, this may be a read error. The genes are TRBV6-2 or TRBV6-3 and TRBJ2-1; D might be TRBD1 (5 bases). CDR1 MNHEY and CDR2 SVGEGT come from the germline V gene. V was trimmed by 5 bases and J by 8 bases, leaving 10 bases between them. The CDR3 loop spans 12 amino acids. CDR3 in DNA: TGTGCCAGCAGTCATCCCAGGGATGAGCAGTTCTTC. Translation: CASSHPRDEQFF.

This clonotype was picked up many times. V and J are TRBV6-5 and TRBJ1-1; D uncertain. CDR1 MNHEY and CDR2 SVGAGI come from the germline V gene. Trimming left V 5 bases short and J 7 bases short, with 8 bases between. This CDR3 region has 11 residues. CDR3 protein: CASSRHLEAFF. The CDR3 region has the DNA TGTGCCAGCAGTCGACACCTTGAAGCTTTCTTT.

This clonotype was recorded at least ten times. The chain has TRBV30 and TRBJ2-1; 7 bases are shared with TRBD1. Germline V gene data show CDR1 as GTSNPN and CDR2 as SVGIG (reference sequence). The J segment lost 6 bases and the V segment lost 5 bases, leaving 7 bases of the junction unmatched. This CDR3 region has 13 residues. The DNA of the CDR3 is TGTGCCTGGGCCCCGACAGGGCTCAATGAGCAGTTCTTC. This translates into CAWAPTGLNEQFF. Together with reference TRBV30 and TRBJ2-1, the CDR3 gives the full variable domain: SQTIHQWPATLVQPVGSPLSLECTVEGTSNPNLYWYRQAAGRGLQLLFYSVGIGQISSEVPQNLSASRPQDRQFILSSKKLLLSDSGFYLCAWAPTGLNEQFFGPGTRLTVL.

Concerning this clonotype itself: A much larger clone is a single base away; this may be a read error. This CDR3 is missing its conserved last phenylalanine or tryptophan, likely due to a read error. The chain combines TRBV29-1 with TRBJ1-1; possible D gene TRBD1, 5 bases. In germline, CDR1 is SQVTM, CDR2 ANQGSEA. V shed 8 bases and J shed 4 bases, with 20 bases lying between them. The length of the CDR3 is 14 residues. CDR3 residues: CSNRDFRSGTEAFL. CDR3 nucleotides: TGCAGCAATCGGGACTTCAGGTCGGGCACTGAAGCTTTCCTT.

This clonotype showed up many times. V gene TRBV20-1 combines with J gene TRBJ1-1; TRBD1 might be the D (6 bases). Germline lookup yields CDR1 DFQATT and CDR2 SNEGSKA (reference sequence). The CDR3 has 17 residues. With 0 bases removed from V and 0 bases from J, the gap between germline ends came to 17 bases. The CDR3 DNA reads TGCAGTGCTAGAGATCGAGGGGGGCTGAGGGTGAACACTGAAGCTTTCTTT. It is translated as CSARDRGGLRVNTEAFF.

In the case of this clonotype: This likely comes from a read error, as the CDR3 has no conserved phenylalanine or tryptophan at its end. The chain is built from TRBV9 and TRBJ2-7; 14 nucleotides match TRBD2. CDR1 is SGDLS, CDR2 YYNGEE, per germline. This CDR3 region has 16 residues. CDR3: CASSKRGTSGSYAQYL. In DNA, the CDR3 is TGTGCCAGCAGCAAACGAGGGACTAGCGGGAGCTACGCGCAGTACCTC.

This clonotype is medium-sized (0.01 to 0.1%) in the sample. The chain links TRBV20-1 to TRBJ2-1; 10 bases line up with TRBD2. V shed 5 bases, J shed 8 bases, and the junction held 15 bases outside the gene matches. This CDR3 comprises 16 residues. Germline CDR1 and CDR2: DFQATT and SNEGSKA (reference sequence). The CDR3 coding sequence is TGCAGTGCTTTTCGAGGAAGCGGGAGGGCCCTCGATGAGCAGTTCTTC. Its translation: CSAFRGSGRALDEQFF.